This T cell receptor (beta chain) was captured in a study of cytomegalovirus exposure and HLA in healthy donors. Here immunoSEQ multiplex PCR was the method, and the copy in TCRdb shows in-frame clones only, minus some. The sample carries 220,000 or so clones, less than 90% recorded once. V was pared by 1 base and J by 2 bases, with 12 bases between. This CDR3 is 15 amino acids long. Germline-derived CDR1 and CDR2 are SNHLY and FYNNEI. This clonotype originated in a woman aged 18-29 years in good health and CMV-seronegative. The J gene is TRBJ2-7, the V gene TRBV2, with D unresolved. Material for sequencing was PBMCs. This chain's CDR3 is CASSEGPPVAYEQYF. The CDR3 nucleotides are TGTGCCAGCAGTGAAGGGCCCCCAGTTGCCTACGAGCAGTACTTC.